Below, 17 T cell receptor beta chains from the same sample are listed, as sequenced in a study of T cells in Graves' hyperthyroidism and ophthalmopathy. From RNA transcripts, TCR beta CDR3 regions were amplified. The HTBI primer set drove a first-round RT-PCR of the TCR CDR3. MiXCR, applied by TCRdb to the multiplex PCR reads, yields one record per CDR3 protein. This sample has 640,000 or so distinct CDR3 sequences; roughly 14% occur once, and the top ten carry 3.5% to 4.5%. Material for sequencing was blood. The receptor set was obtained from a middle-aged woman with Graves' ophthalmopathy.

This clonotype was observed at least ten times. The gene calls are TRBV9 and TRBJ1-1; TRBD1 might be the D (5 bases). The germline gives CDR1 SGDLS, CDR2 YYNGEE. The germline V and J ends were trimmed by 0 bases and 0 bases, with 9 bases remaining between them. The CDR3 contains 15 residues. CDR3 sequence reads: CASSVEGAMNTEAFF. For the CDR3, the DNA is TGTGCCAGCAGCGTAGAAGGGGCCATGAACACTGAAGCTTTCTTT.

The chain is built from TRBV30 and TRBJ2-2, with 8 bases fitting TRBD1. Germline assignment: CDR1 GTSNPN and CDR2 SVGIG (reference sequence). The CDR3 has 15 residues. The V segment lost 4 bases and the J segment 5 bases; nucleotides outside the gene matches: 9. In DNA form, the CDR3 reads TGTGCCTGGAACCCGGACAGGGTAAAGACCGGGGAGCTGTTTTTT. This encodes CAWNPDRVKTGELFF. Supplemented by reference TRBV30 and TRBJ2-2, the full variable domain reads SQTIHQWPATLVQPVGSPLSLECTVEGTSNPNLYWYRQAAGRGLQLLFYSVGIGQISSEVPQNLSASRPQDRQFILSSKKLLLSDSGFYLCAWNPDRVKTGELFFGEGSRLTVL.

V is TRBV28 and J is TRBJ2-5; D possibly matches TRBD1 or TRBD2 (7 bases each). The CDR3 has 17 residues. The V end lost 6 bases, the J end lost 3 bases, and 23 bases lay between the germline ends. Germline V gene lookup returns CDR1 MDHEN and CDR2 SYDVKM. CDR3 protein: CASRPGAGQAGEETQYF. The CDR3 DNA sequence: TGTGCCAGCAGACCCGGGGCTGGACAGGCGGGAGAAGAGACCCAGTACTTC.

This clonotype was seen once. The V gene is TRBV20-1, the J gene TRBJ2-7; a possible D gene is TRBD1 (5 bases). Germline CDR1 DFQATT, CDR2 SNEGSKA (reference sequence). Deletions cut 3 bases from V and 2 bases from J, with 14 bases between. The CDR3 consists of 14 residues. CDR3 sequence: CSASDSSVPYEQYF. CDR3 DNA: TGCAGTGCTAGTGACAGCTCTGTGCCCTACGAGCAGTACTTC.

This chain links TRBV12-3 or TRBV12-4 with TRBJ2-5, with a tentative D call TRBD2 (7 bases). CDR3 length equals 18 residues. V was pared by 7 bases and J by 4 bases, with 28 bases between. Here the CDR3 reads CASNPGGGGEGLLETQYF. In DNA, the CDR3 is TGTGCCAGCAACCCTGGGGGGGGGGGCGAAGGATTGCTAGAGACCCAGTACTTC.

This clonotype came up many times. This sequence joins TRBV6-5 and TRBJ2-5, with 10 bases identical to TRBD1. The germline CDR1 and CDR2 sequences are MNHEY and SVGAGI. This CDR3 has 14 residues. The J segment lost 7 bases and the V segment lost 2 bases, leaving 4 bases of the junction unmatched. CDR3 bases: TGTGCCAGCAGTTACGTCGGGACAGGGGCGACCCAGTACTTC. It codes for CASSYVGTGATQYF.

V is TRBV15 and J is TRBJ1-2; D gene unclear. The length of the CDR3 is 17 residues. The V and J ends lost 0 bases and 4 bases respectively, with 18 bases between them. Germline lookup yields CDR1 LNHNV and CDR2 YYDKDF (reference sequence). In nucleotides, the CDR3 is TGTGCCACCAGCAGAGATCGTGGGAATCCAGGAAGCTATGGCTACACCTTC. Its protein product is CATSRDRGNPGSYGYTF.

The chain carries TRBV27 and TRBJ2-2; 11 bases line up with TRBD2. In germline, CDR1 is MNHEY, CDR2 SMNVEV (reference sequence). This CDR3 contains 15 residues. With V trimmed by 3 bases and J by 6 bases, 3 bases remained unmatched. CDR3 DNA: TGTGCCAGCAGTTTTTCGGGACTAGCGGCCGGGGAGCTGTTTTTT. Its protein product is CASSFSGLAAGELFF.

The sample holds many counts of this clonotype. This chain connects TRBV20-1 to TRBJ1-4, with 10 bases lining up with TRBD1. J lost 7 bases, V lost 3 bases, and 5 bases had no gene match. Looked up from germline, CDR1 is DFQATT and CDR2 is SNEGSKA (reference sequence). The CDR3 totals 14 residues. The CDR3 here is CSARRGQGGEKLFF. The CDR3 region has the DNA TGCAGTGCTAGGCGAGGACAGGGGGGTGAAAAACTGTTTTTT.

The V and J genes are TRBV10-1 and TRBJ2-7, with TRBD2 matching over 8 bases. The germline gives CDR1 WNHNN, CDR2 SYGVQD (reference sequence). This CDR3 comprises 15 residues. Trimming removed 4 bases from V and 5 bases from J; junction bases left unmatched: 10. The CDR3 loop reads CASSGSGTRVDEQYF. The DNA of the CDR3 is TGCGCCAGCAGTGGGTCCGGGACTAGAGTCGACGAGCAGTACTTC.

This clonotype was observed a handful of times. Here the CDR3 reads CASSRDGASTEAFF. CDR3 bases: TGTGCCAGCTCACGCGACGGGGCCAGCACTGAAGCTTTCTTT. V gene TRBV18 combines with J gene TRBJ1-1; a weak D match, TRBD1 (5 bases). CDR3 length: 14 residues. The V end lost 4 bases, the J end lost 4 bases, and 13 bases lay between the germline ends. Germline V gene sequence: CDR1 KGHSH, CDR2 LQKENI.

This chain links TRBV20-1 with TRBJ2-7, with 8 bases lining up with TRBD1. CDR3 length equals 17 residues. The ends lost 0 bases at V and 5 bases at J; junction bases unmatched: 15. Per the germline V gene, CDR1 is DFQATT and CDR2 is SNEGSKA (reference sequence). The CDR3 reads CSARDEFRTGILHEQYF. CDR3 nucleotide sequence: TGCAGTGCTAGAGATGAATTTCGGACAGGGATCCTCCACGAGCAGTACTTC.

Ten or more counts support this clonotype. The V and J genes are TRBV12-3 or TRBV12-4 and TRBJ2-7; maybe TRBD2 (6 bases). The V end was cut by 7 bases, the J end by 2 bases, with 12 bases between. The CDR3 covers 13 residues. CDR3 in DNA: TGTGCCAGCACCCCGGGGACTGCCTACGAGCAGTACTTC. As protein: CASTPGTAYEQYF.

A few counts support this clonotype. This rearrangement joins TRBV5-4 to TRBJ1-2, with D possibly TRBD1 on 6 matching bases. The CDR3 totals 12 residues. Trimming removed 3 bases from V and 9 bases from J, with 12 bases in between. Germline values: CDR1 SGHNT, CDR2 YYREEE (reference sequence). CDR3 amino acids: CASSSTTGRYTF. CDR3 bases: TGTGCCAGCAGCTCTACGACAGGACGCTACACCTTC.

This clonotype showed up many times. The chain has TRBV28 and TRBJ2-7; tentatively, D is TRBD1 (6 bases). Between the trimmed V and J ends, which lost 5 bases and 3 bases, there was a span of 17 bases. The CDR3 is 15 amino acids. Looked up from germline, CDR1 is MDHEN and CDR2 is SYDVKM. The CDR3 reads CASSPTTGHGYEQYF. The CDR3 coding sequence is TGTGCCAGCAGTCCTACTACAGGGCATGGCTACGAGCAGTACTTC.

The rearrangement links TRBV28 to TRBJ2-7; D is perhaps TRBD1 or TRBD2 (5 bases each). Germline V gene data show CDR1 as MDHEN and CDR2 as SYDVKM. The germline V and J ends were trimmed by 6 bases and 3 bases, with 18 bases remaining between them. This CDR3 spans 15 amino acids. The CDR3 loop is CASRANQGAGYEQYF. As DNA, the CDR3 is TGTGCCAGCAGGGCAAACCAGGGTGCGGGCTACGAGCAGTACTTC.

This clonotype was detected a few times. The rearrangement uses TRBV4-1 and TRBJ2-7, with D hard to call. V dropped 4 bases and J dropped 2 bases, with 18 bases sitting between them. Germline values: CDR1 MGHRA, CDR2 YSYEKL. This CDR3 has 16 amino acids. CDR3 in DNA: TGCGCCAGCAGCCCCCTTAACGGACGTGTCCCCTACGAGCAGTACTTC. This gives the protein CASSPLNGRVPYEQYF.